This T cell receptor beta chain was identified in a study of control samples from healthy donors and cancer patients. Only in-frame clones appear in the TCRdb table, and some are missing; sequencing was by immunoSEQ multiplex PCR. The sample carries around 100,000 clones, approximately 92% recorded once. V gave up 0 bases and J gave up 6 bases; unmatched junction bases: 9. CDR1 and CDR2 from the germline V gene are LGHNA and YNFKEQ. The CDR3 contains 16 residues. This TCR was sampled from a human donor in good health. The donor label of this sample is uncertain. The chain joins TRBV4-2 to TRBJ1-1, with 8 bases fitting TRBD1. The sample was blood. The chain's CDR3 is CASSQEGQGARAEAFF. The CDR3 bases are TGTGCCAGCAGCCAAGAAGGGCAGGGGGCGAGGGCTGAAGCTTTCTTT.